The 31 T cell receptor beta chains below come from one sample, sequenced in a study of CD8 T cells in Susac syndrome (dated by TCRdb to the late 2010s). Libraries were prepared through the immunoSEQ multiplex PCR assay. RNA was extracted with the RNeasy kit and roughly 0.45 to 1 ug was reverse transcribed using random hexamers. TCRdb trimmed public reads at Q25 via fastp, called clones via MiXCR and kept in-frame beta chains. Each entry merges the rows of one CDR3 protein and shows their most common DNA and genes. The sample data list a few hundred thousand distinct CDR3 sequences, and around 83% of these were observed just once. Together, the top ten hold about 0.12% of the sample. The specimen was CD8+ T cells from PBMCs. The receptors were gathered from a human donor with multiple sclerosis.

CDR3 nucleotides: TGTGCCATCAGTGAGGACGGGACAGGGGGCTACACCTTC. Its translation: CAISEDGTGGYTF. The V gene is TRBV10-3, the J gene TRBJ1-2, with 9 bases identical to TRBD1. Per germline, CDR1 ENHRY and CDR2 SYGVKD. This CDR3 has 13 amino acids. The junction had 3 bases not matched to a gene; V was cut back by 2 bases and J by 8 bases.

The V gene is TRBV25-1, the J gene TRBJ2-1; 9 bases map to TRBD1. J was trimmed by 8 bases and V by 3 bases; bases with no gene match: 11. The CDR3 has 16 amino acids. The germline gives CDR1 MGHDK, CDR2 SYGVNS. The CDR3 loop reads CASSDPPTGGGDEQFF. In DNA, the CDR3 is TGTGCCAGCAGTGACCCCCCCACAGGGGGCGGCGATGAGCAGTTCTTC.

There are a few counts of this clonotype. The rearrangement links TRBV6-1 to TRBJ2-7; tentative D call: TRBD2 (5 bases). Trimming took 3 bases from V and 2 from J, leaving 8 bases between them. The CDR3 sequence is 13 residues long. Germline V gene lookup returns CDR1 MNHNS and CDR2 SASEGT. The CDR3 DNA sequence: TGTGCCAGCAGTGATGAGCGGACCTACGAGCAGTACTTC. Its translation is CASSDERTYEQYF.

This chain joins TRBV14 and TRBJ2-1, with 10 bases fitting TRBD2. Germline CDR1 SGHDN, CDR2 FVKESK. The CDR3 is made up of 18 amino acids. V was pared by 0 bases and J by 2 bases, with 7 bases of the junction left unmatched. CDR3 bases: TGTGCCAGCAGCCAAGAAGAGGGACTAGCGATCCCCTACAATGAGCAGTTCTTC. As protein: CASSQEEGLAIPYNEQFF.

The chain joins TRBV30 to TRBJ1-1; 9 nucleotides agree with TRBD1. The V and J ends lost 3 bases and 8 bases, in that order; junction bases with no gene match: 13. The CDR3 runs 15 residues. Germline CDR1 GTSNPN, CDR2 SVGIG (reference sequence). CDR3 sequence reads: CAWREPGQGEDEAFF. CDR3 nucleotide sequence: TGTGCCTGGAGAGAGCCGGGACAGGGAGAGGACGAAGCTTTCTTT.

This sequence joins TRBV2 and TRBJ1-2; 7 positions agree with TRBD1. The CDR3 is made up of 13 amino acids. With 3 bases clipped from V and 10 bases from J, the junction kept 8 bases outside the gene matches. CDR1 SNHLY and CDR2 FYNNEI come from the germline V gene. The CDR3 is CASSDGTAIDYTF. CDR3 in DNA: TGTGCCAGCAGTGATGGGACAGCTATTGACTACACCTTC. The full variable domain, rest sourced from reference TRBV2 and TRBJ1-2, is EPEVTQTPSHQVTQMGQEVILRCVPISNHLYFYWYRQILGQKVEFLVSFYNNEISEKSEIFDDQFSVERPDGSNFTLKIRSTKLEDSAMYFCASSDGTAIDYTFGSGTRLTVV.

The chain is built from TRBV10-3 and TRBJ2-3; D might be TRBD1 or TRBD2, each matching 5 bases. Germline lookup yields CDR1 ENHRY and CDR2 SYGVKD. Trimming pared 3 bases from V and 0 bases from J, leaving 13 bases between. The CDR3 loop spans 16 amino acids. CDR3 residues: CAISDPGTGSTDTQYF. The CDR3 bases are TGTGCCATCAGTGACCCCGGGACGGGGAGCACAGATACGCAGTATTTT.

This chain connects TRBV4-1 to TRBJ2-3, with 9 nucleotides matching TRBD1. J gave up 4 bases and V 4 bases, and 6 bases lay outside the gene matches. CDR1 and CDR2 from the germline V gene are MGHRA and YSYEKL. The CDR3 sequence is 15 residues long. The CDR3, as DNA: TGCGCCAGCAGCCCAGCCGGGACAGGGTCAGATACGCAGTATTTT. Residues: CASSPAGTGSDTQYF.

This clonotype came up once. This chain joins TRBV7-9 and TRBJ2-7, with D uncertain. The CDR3 is 12 amino acids. Deletions cut 1 base from V and 5 bases from J, with 6 bases between. CDR1 SEHNR and CDR2 FQNEAQ come from the germline V gene (reference sequence). The CDR3 DNA follows: TGTGCCAGCAGCTTAGGGTTCGACGAGCAGTACTTC. Encoded protein: CASSLGFDEQYF.

V and J are TRBV7-6 and TRBJ1-5; D unclear. Germline V gene lookup returns CDR1 SGHVS and CDR2 FNYEAQ. This CDR3 is 16 amino acids long. Trimming took off 5 bases at V and 6 bases at J, with 20 bases between the two ends. The CDR3 nucleotides read TGTGCCAGCAGCGCCACACACGTAGGCGGGGTTCAGCCCCAGCATTTT. Its protein is CASSATHVGGVQPQHF.

The genes are TRBV5-6 and TRBJ2-1; TRBD2 matches 7 bases. Germline values: CDR1 SGHDT, CDR2 YYEEEE. The CDR3 runs to 15 residues. Trimming cost V 1 base and J 4 bases; bases outside gene matches: 5. This CDR3 reads CASSLYREVYNEQFF. CDR3 DNA: TGTGCCAGCAGCTTGTATCGGGAGGTGTACAATGAGCAGTTCTTC.

The J gene is TRBJ2-7, the V gene TRBV15; D remains ambiguous. V was clipped by 5 bases and J by 2 bases, with 10 bases between them. The CDR3 sequence is 13 residues long. Germline V gene data show CDR1 as LNHNV and CDR2 as YYDKDF (reference sequence). The CDR3 reads CATSGQVPYEQYF. The DNA of the CDR3 is TGTGCCACCAGCGGGCAGGTACCCTACGAGCAGTACTTC.

The chain is built from TRBV7-9 and TRBJ1-2; D not resolved. The germline gives CDR1 SEHNR, CDR2 FQNEAQ (reference sequence). This CDR3 is built from 12 residues. Trimming took off 5 bases at V and 4 bases at J, with 8 bases between the two ends. The CDR3 DNA reads TGTGCCAGCAGCCCCAAAGGCTATGGCTACACCTTC. The encoded protein is CASSPKGYGYTF.

The chain combines TRBV5-6 with TRBJ2-1, with D unclear. The CDR3 consists of 15 residues. The germline CDR1 and CDR2 sequences are SGHDT and YYEEEE. V was pared by 3 bases and J by 2 bases, with 12 bases between. The CDR3 sequence is CASSSDSHPYNEQFF. The CDR3 DNA is TGTGCCAGCAGCTCTGACTCCCACCCCTACAATGAGCAGTTCTTC.

A single count supports this clonotype. This chain connects TRBV4-1 to TRBJ2-1; D remains unclear. The CDR3 length is 17 residues. V dropped 0 bases and J dropped 5 bases, with 17 bases sitting between them. Germline V gene sequence: CDR1 MGHRA, CDR2 YSYEKL. This CDR3 is CASSQEFGSPAHNEQFF. The CDR3 nucleotides read TGCGCCAGCAGCCAAGAGTTTGGCTCACCCGCCCACAATGAGCAGTTCTTC.

The chain links TRBV15 to TRBJ2-1; TRBD1 might be the D (5 bases). Germline loops: CDR1 LNHNV, CDR2 YYDKDF (reference sequence). V was clipped by 3 bases and J by 5 bases, with 14 bases between them. This CDR3 contains 15 residues. In nucleotides, the CDR3 is TGTGCCACCAGCAGTCTCCGGACATCCCACAATGAGCAGTTCTTC. Translating gives CATSSLRTSHNEQFF.

The chain recombines TRBV27 with TRBJ2-5, with D perhaps being TRBD1 or TRBD2 (5 bases each). Germline V gene lookup returns CDR1 MNHEY and CDR2 SMNVEV (reference sequence). This CDR3 has 12 amino acids. The V and J ends lost 8 bases and 13 bases respectively, with 20 bases between them. CDR3 nucleotides: TGTGCCAGCCGGTCGGGACCTGCACTGTTGTACTTC. Translation gives CASRSGPALLYF.

The chain employs TRBV19 and TRBJ1-2; TRBD1 matches at 10 bases. Germline V gene lookup returns CDR1 LNHDA and CDR2 SQIVND (reference sequence). V lost 9 bases to trimming and J lost 4 bases; unmatched junction nucleotides: 17. The CDR3 length is 17 residues. Written as DNA, the CDR3 is TGTGCCAGCTTTGGACCACTCCGACAGGGGGCTCGCTATGGCTACACCTTC. Its protein product is CASFGPLRQGARYGYTF.

This clonotype was observed a single time. The gene calls are TRBV10-3 and TRBJ1-4; D call uncertain. CDR3 length: 15 amino acids. Germline-derived CDR1 and CDR2 are ENHRY and SYGVKD. V dropped 4 bases and J dropped 3 bases, with 12 bases sitting between them. CDR3 sequence (DNA): TGTGCCATCAGTGTAGAGGGTTCGGCTAATGAAAAACTGTTTTTT. Its protein is CAISVEGSANEKLFF.

The J gene is TRBJ2-2, the V gene TRBV7-9; D is unresolved. Looked up from germline, CDR1 is SEHNR and CDR2 is FQNEAQ (reference sequence). The ends were cut back, 11 bases at V and 8 bases at J, with 15 bases in the middle. The CDR3 spans 12 residues. The CDR3 sequence is CAGRLGPGELFF. CDR3 coding DNA: TGTGCCGGCCGACTTGGACCTGGGGAGCTGTTTTTT.

The chain has TRBV9 and TRBJ2-2, with TRBD1 matching over 8 bases. V gave up 0 bases and J gave up 0 bases; unmatched junction bases: 1. Per the germline V gene, CDR1 is SGDLS and CDR2 is YYNGEE. This CDR3 contains 16 residues. The CDR3 sequence: CASSVVDRANTGELFF. As DNA, the CDR3 is TGTGCCAGCAGCGTAGTGGACAGGGCGAACACCGGGGAGCTGTTTTTT.

This clonotype has only a few counts. V gene TRBV28 combines with J gene TRBJ1-5; D is perhaps TRBD1 (5 bases). The CDR3 covers 13 residues. From germline, CDR1 is MDHEN and CDR2 SYDVKM. V dropped 3 bases and J dropped 7 bases, with 10 bases sitting between them. The CDR3 nucleotides read TGTGCCAGCAGTTTGGGGCGGGCCCAGCCCCAGCATTTT. Amino acids: CASSLGRAQPQHF.

The chain links TRBV18 to TRBJ2-7, with a possible D match to TRBD1 (6 bases). Germline V gene sequence: CDR1 KGHSH, CDR2 LQKENI. The CDR3 consists of 16 residues. The ends were cut back, 0 bases at V and 2 bases at J, with 14 bases in the middle. The CDR3 spells CASSPPVRGYPYEQYF. CDR3 coding DNA: TGTGCCAGCTCACCACCGGTCAGGGGCTATCCCTACGAGCAGTACTTC.

The chain recombines TRBV7-8 with TRBJ2-2; 9 nucleotides line up with TRBD1. V lost 5 bases and J lost 6; bases outside the gene matches: 10. The CDR3 has 16 amino acids. Per germline, CDR1 SGHVS and CDR2 FQNEAQ. Here the CDR3 reads CASSAPGTGSSGELFF. The CDR3, as DNA: TGTGCCAGCAGCGCTCCCGGGACAGGGTCGTCCGGGGAGCTGTTTTTT.

The CDR3 DNA reads as TGTGCCAGCAGCTCCCGGGGTCCCTTCGAAGCTTTCTTT. Translating it yields CASSSRGPFEAFF. The rearrangement joins TRBV7-9 to TRBJ1-1; no firm D call. Germline CDR1 is SEHNR and CDR2 is FQNEAQ (reference sequence). The CDR3 has 13 residues. Trimming took 4 bases from V and 8 from J, leaving 14 bases between them.

This chain connects TRBV15 to TRBJ2-1, with D uncertain. V dropped 1 base and J dropped 0 bases, with 7 bases sitting between them. Germline V CDR1 and CDR2: LNHNV, YYDKDF (reference sequence). The CDR3 totals 15 residues. CDR3: CATSRVESSYNEQFF. CDR3 nucleotide sequence: TGTGCCACCAGCAGAGTTGAGTCCTCCTACAATGAGCAGTTCTTC.

The chain links TRBV18 to TRBJ2-1, with 10 positions matching TRBD2. J was trimmed by 6 bases and V by 8 bases; bases with no gene match: 13. Germline V lookup: CDR1 KGHSH, CDR2 LQKENI. The CDR3 loop spans 16 amino acids. The DNA of the CDR3 is TGTGCCAGCACCAACCCGGCTAGCGGGAGAAGCAATGAGCAGTTCTTC. Its protein is CASTNPASGRSNEQFF. The full variable domain, its missing parts supplied by reference TRBV18 and TRBJ2-1, is NAGVMQNPRHLVRRRGQEARLRCSPMKGHSHVYWYRQLPEEGLKFMVYLQKENIIDESGMPKERFSAEFPKEGPSILRIQQVVRGDSAAYFCASTNPASGRSNEQFFGPGTRLTVL.

This sequence joins TRBV30 and TRBJ1-5; tentative D call: TRBD1 (5 bases). Germline CDR1 is GTSNPN and CDR2 is SVGIG (reference sequence). With 2 bases removed from V and 6 bases from J, the gap between germline ends came to 11 bases. The CDR3 is 13 amino acids. This chain's CDR3 is CAWSPQGTQPQHF. CDR3 bases: TGTGCCTGGAGTCCTCAAGGGACTCAGCCCCAGCATTTT.

The rearrangement links TRBV12-3 or TRBV12-4 to TRBJ2-1; 8 bases align to TRBD1. The CDR3 has 13 residues. Trimming removed 6 bases from V and 8 bases from J; junction bases left unmatched: 6. CDR3 loop: CASRKDRADEQFF. The CDR3 DNA reads as TGTGCCAGCAGAAAGGACAGGGCTGATGAGCAGTTCTTC.

V and J are TRBV7-9 and TRBJ1-5; TRBD1 matches 10 bases. V was clipped by 0 bases and J by 5 bases; unmatched bases: 1. The CDR3 loop spans 15 amino acids. Germline V gene lookup returns CDR1 SEHNR and CDR2 FQNEAQ (reference sequence). The CDR3 bases are TGTGCCAGCAGCTTAGCCGGGACAGGGGATCAGCCCCAGCATTTT. Translated: CASSLAGTGDQPQHF.

This clonotype was seen more than once but under ten times. The CDR3 region has the DNA TGTGCCAGCAGTCCGTCGGCTGGCAGCTACGAGCAGTACTTC. It codes for CASSPSAGSYEQYF. This sequence joins TRBV27 and TRBJ2-7, with no clear D. CDR1 and CDR2 from the germline V gene are MNHEY and SMNVEV (reference sequence). CDR3 size: 14 residues. Trimming pared 5 bases from V and 3 bases from J, leaving 14 bases between.